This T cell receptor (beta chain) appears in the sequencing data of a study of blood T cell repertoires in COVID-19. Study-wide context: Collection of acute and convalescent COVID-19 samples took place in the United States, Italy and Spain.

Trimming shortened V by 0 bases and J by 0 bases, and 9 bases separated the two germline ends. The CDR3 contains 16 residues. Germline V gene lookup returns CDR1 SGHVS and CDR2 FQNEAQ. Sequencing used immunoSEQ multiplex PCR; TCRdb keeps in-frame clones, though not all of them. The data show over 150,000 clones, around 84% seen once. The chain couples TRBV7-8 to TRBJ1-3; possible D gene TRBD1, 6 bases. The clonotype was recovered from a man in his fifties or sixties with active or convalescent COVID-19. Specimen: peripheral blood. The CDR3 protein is CASSLAGGLSGNTIYF. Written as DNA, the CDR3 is TGTGCCAGCAGCTTAGCGGGGGGGCTCTCTGGAAACACCATATATTTT.